One and the same sample provided the 30 T cell receptor beta chains below, sequenced in a study of T cell responses to AZD1222 COVID-19 vaccine. The method was immunoSEQ multiplex PCR; TCRdb's version includes in-frame clones alone and lacks a portion of them. The data hold around 130,000 clones, with roughly 90% observed a single time. The material sequenced was peripheral blood, taken on day 0 of AZD1222 vaccination. These receptors originate from an adult in good health.

The chain carries TRBV27 and TRBJ1-5, with D unclear. Trimming left V 3 bases short and J 9 bases short, with 9 bases between. The CDR3 extends over 12 amino acids. CDR1 and CDR2 (germline): MNHEY, SMNVEV (reference sequence). The CDR3 DNA follows: TGTGCCAGCAGTTTCCCAGGACGGCCCCAGCATTTT. Translating it yields CASSFPGRPQHF.

This clone showed up just a few times. The rearrangement uses TRBV5-1 and TRBJ2-1; unclear D gene. Germline CDR1 is SGHRS and CDR2 is YFSETQ. V lost 3 bases and J 4 bases, leaving 14 bases between the germline ends. CDR3 size: 15 residues. CDR3 nucleotide sequence: TGCGCCAGCAGCTCTGGATCCTTAAATTACAATGAGCAGTTCTTC. Translating gives CASSSGSLNYNEQFF.

In its sample, this clone was seen once. The chain uses TRBV7-8 and TRBJ2-6; 10 bases are shared with TRBD2. The V and J ends lost 1 base and 0 bases, in that order; junction bases with no gene match: 6. The CDR3 totals 19 residues. The germline V gene has CDR1 SGHVS and CDR2 FQNEAQ. The CDR3 coding sequence is TGTGCCAGCAGCTTAGAGGTGGCTAGCGGGAGCTCTGGGGCCAACGTCCTGACTTTC. Amino acid sequence: CASSLEVASGSSGANVLTF.

The genes are TRBV6-5 and TRBJ2-7, with 8 nucleotides matching TRBD2. CDR1 is MNHEY and CDR2 is SVGAGI in the germline V gene. V lost 6 bases, J lost 6 bases, and 10 bases stayed unmatched. This CDR3 region has 14 residues. The CDR3: CASSIGTSGVEQYF. The DNA of the CDR3 is TGTGCCAGCAGCATCGGGACTAGTGGTGTCGAGCAGTACTTC.

This clone showed up just a few times. V and J are TRBV5-4 and TRBJ2-3, with TRBD2 matching over 8 bases. Per the germline V gene, CDR1 is SGHNT and CDR2 is YYREEE (reference sequence). The CDR3 runs 15 residues. After removal of 0 bases from V and 6 bases from J, the junction contained 6 bases not matched to a gene. In nucleotides, the CDR3 is TGTGCCAGCAGCTTGGCGGGAGGGTTGGTGGATACGCAGTATTTT. It encodes CASSLAGGLVDTQYF.

This rearrangement joins TRBV5-4 to TRBJ2-7, with D possibly matching TRBD1 (7 bases). Trimming took 6 bases from V and 3 from J, leaving 13 bases between them. Germline V CDR1 and CDR2: SGHNT, YYREEE (reference sequence). This CDR3 is 13 amino acids long. CDR3 sequence: CASMRDRFYEQYF. CDR3 bases: TGTGCCAGCATGCGGGACAGATTCTACGAGCAGTACTTC.

This clone was seen a few times. The chain recombines TRBV6-5 with TRBJ1-4; 7 nucleotides line up with TRBD1. CDR1 MNHEY and CDR2 SVGAGI come from the germline V gene. The CDR3 contains 13 residues. Trimming cost V 6 bases and J 8 bases; bases outside gene matches: 6. The CDR3: CASSWDSREKLFF. In nucleotides, the CDR3 is TGTGCCAGCAGCTGGGACAGTAGGGAAAAACTGTTTTTT.

The rearrangement uses TRBV19 and TRBJ1-5; 9 bases map to TRBD1. From germline, CDR1 is LNHDA and CDR2 SQIVND (reference sequence). With 5 bases clipped from V and 6 bases from J, the junction kept 8 bases outside the gene matches. This CDR3 spans 15 amino acids. The CDR3 loop reads CASSLGTGRTQPQHF. CDR3 coding DNA: TGTGCCAGTAGTCTTGGGACAGGGAGAACTCAGCCCCAGCATTTT.

CDR3 DNA sequence: TGTGCCAGCTCACCGTACGGGACCTACAATGAGCAGTTCTTC. Amino acids: CASSPYGTYNEQFF. This chain links TRBV18 with TRBJ2-1; TRBD2 might be the D (5 bases). Germline V gene sequence: CDR1 KGHSH, CDR2 LQKENI. The CDR3 runs to 14 residues. Trimming shortened V by 3 bases and J by 2 bases, and 8 bases separated the two germline ends. The whole variable domain, filled in from reference TRBV18 and TRBJ2-1, reads NAGVMQNPRHLVRRRGQEARLRCSPMKGHSHVYWYRQLPEEGLKFMVYLQKENIIDESGMPKERFSAEFPKEGPSILRIQQVVRGDSAAYFCASSPYGTYNEQFFGPGTRLTVL.

The chain joins TRBV11-2 to TRBJ1-6, with D hard to call. With 0 bases removed from V and 5 bases from J, the gap between germline ends came to 8 bases. CDR1 and CDR2 from the germline V gene are SGHAT and FQNNGV. The length of the CDR3 is 15 residues. The CDR3 region is CASSLDWTNNSPLHF. CDR3 DNA: TGTGCCAGCAGCTTAGATTGGACCAATAATTCACCCCTCCACTTT.

The chain carries TRBV11-2 and TRBJ1-1; the D gene is possibly TRBD1 (6 bases). Germline loops: CDR1 SGHAT, CDR2 FQNNGV. V was trimmed by 1 base and J by 1 base, leaving 10 bases between them. The CDR3 consists of 15 residues. The CDR3 region is CASSLVRGPNTEAFF. CDR3 DNA: TGTGCCAGCAGCTTAGTCCGGGGGCCGAACACTGAAGCTTTCTTT.

V and J are TRBV28 and TRBJ2-1; maybe TRBD1 (5 bases). V was cut by 4 bases and J by 0 bases, with 7 bases left in between. Germline CDR1 and CDR2: MDHEN and SYDVKM. The CDR3 spans 14 residues. The DNA of the CDR3 is TGTGCCAGCAGTTGGGGCAGCTCCTACAATGAGCAGTTCTTC. Its protein product is CASSWGSSYNEQFF. Looking up the rest from reference TRBV28 and TRBJ2-1 gives the full variable domain: DVKVTQSSRYLVKRTGEKVFLECVQDMDHENMFWYRQDPGLGLRLIYFSYDVKMKEKGDIPEGYSVSREKKERFSLILESASTNQTSMYLCASSWGSSYNEQFFGPGTRLTVL.

This rearrangement joins TRBV11-2 to TRBJ2-7; D unresolved. The V gene lost 3 bases and the J gene lost 2 bases, with 8 bases spanning the gap. Germline CDR1 is SGHAT and CDR2 is FQNNGV. The CDR3 contains 13 residues. The CDR3 region has the DNA TGTGCCAGCAGCTTCCTACCTACCTACGAGCAGTACTTC. Protein product: CASSFLPTYEQYF.

This clone was detected only once. This chain connects TRBV10-2 to TRBJ1-2; D gene uncertain. Germline lookup yields CDR1 WSHSY and CDR2 SAAADI. The CDR3 is 11 residues long. With 3 bases removed from V and 6 bases from J, the gap between germline ends came to 5 bases. The CDR3 DNA reads TGCGCCAGCAGTGATGGGAATGGCTACACCTTC. It specifies CASSDGNGYTF.

The chain carries TRBV28 and TRBJ2-7; perhaps TRBD2 as D (6 bases). Germline CDR1 and CDR2: MDHEN and SYDVKM. Trimming stripped 6 bases from V and 4 bases from J, with 31 bases between. There are 19 residues in the CDR3. CDR3: CASSLTGERPPLVGYEQYF. The CDR3 DNA reads TGTGCCAGCAGCCTAACGGGGGAACGACCACCCCTTGTCGGTTACGAGCAGTACTTC.

This chain uses TRBV2 with TRBJ1-1, with 8 bases that match TRBD1. The length of the CDR3 is 13 residues. CDR1 and CDR2 from the germline V gene are SNHLY and FYNNEI. The V segment lost 7 bases and the J segment 5 bases; nucleotides outside the gene matches: 6. CDR3 DNA sequence: TGTGCCAGCATCTTGACAGGGGCTACTGAAGCTTTCTTT. It specifies CASILTGATEAFF. The whole variable domain, filled in from reference TRBV2 and TRBJ1-1, reads EPEVTQTPSHQVTQMGQEVILRCVPISNHLYFYWYRQILGQKVEFLVSFYNNEISEKSEIFDDQFSVERPDGSNFTLKIRSTKLEDSAMYFCASILTGATEAFFGQGTRLTVV.

The V gene is TRBV11-2, the J gene TRBJ2-6, with D possibly TRBD2 on 5 matching bases. Per germline, CDR1 SGHAT and CDR2 FQNNGV. The CDR3 covers 16 residues. V dropped 4 bases and J dropped 0 bases, with 10 bases sitting between them. CDR3 loop: CASSSGAGSGANVLTF. The DNA for the CDR3 is TGTGCCAGCAGCTCCGGTGCGGGCTCTGGGGCCAACGTCCTGACTTTC.

J is TRBJ1-2 and V is TRBV28, with 7 positions matching TRBD1. V was pared by 5 bases and J by 5 bases, with 8 bases of the junction left unmatched. From germline, CDR1 is MDHEN and CDR2 SYDVKM. CDR3 length equals 14 residues. The CDR3 spells CASSPQSGGYGYTF. The DNA for the CDR3 is TGTGCCAGCAGTCCCCAGTCAGGGGGGTATGGCTACACCTTC.

CDR3 DNA: TGTGCCAGCAGTGACTCAAGGGGGGCAAGGGATGGCTACACCTTC. Translation: CASSDSRGARDGYTF. The chain combines TRBV6-4 with TRBJ1-2; D might be TRBD1 (6 bases). Germline V gene data show CDR1 as MRHNA and CDR2 as SNTAGT. The CDR3 is 15 residues long. V lost 0 bases, J lost 6 bases, and 14 bases lay in between.

CDR3 nucleotide sequence: TGTGCCAGCAGCTTGGCGCACGGGGGCCACTTCTACGAGCAGTACTTC. Encoded protein: CASSLAHGGHFYEQYF. The rearrangement links TRBV5-4 to TRBJ2-7; D might be TRBD1 or TRBD2, each matching 6 bases. Germline V gene sequence: CDR1 SGHNT, CDR2 YYREEE (reference sequence). The V gene lost 0 bases and the J gene lost 3 bases, with 16 bases spanning the gap. The CDR3 loop spans 16 amino acids.

V and J are TRBV6-5 and TRBJ1-3; TRBD1 matches 8 bases. This CDR3 has 14 amino acids. V lost 6 bases to trimming and J lost 9 bases; unmatched junction nucleotides: 10. CDR1 is MNHEY and CDR2 is SVGAGI in the germline V gene. The CDR3 nucleotides are TGTGCCAGCAGACAGACAGGGGCTTCCTCCACCATATATTTT. As protein: CASRQTGASSTIYF.

This clone was picked up one time. The chain joins TRBV4-1 to TRBJ2-7; unclear D gene. Germline loops: CDR1 MGHRA, CDR2 YSYEKL. The CDR3 extends over 15 amino acids. Trimming pared 1 base from V and 0 bases from J, leaving 10 bases between. CDR3 in DNA: TGCGCCAGCAGCCAAGTGGCTACCAACTCCTACGAGCAGTACTTC. Residues: CASSQVATNSYEQYF.

The CDR3 protein is CASSVGGADTDTQYF. The CDR3 nucleotides are TGTGCCAGCAGTGTTGGGGGCGCGGATACAGATACGCAGTATTTT. The chain couples TRBV6-4 to TRBJ2-3, with D possibly being TRBD1 (6 bases). The CDR3 runs to 15 residues. The germline V gene encodes CDR1 MRHNA and CDR2 SNTAGT. The V and J ends lost 4 bases and 3 bases respectively, with 14 bases between them.

This sequence joins TRBV29-1 and TRBJ2-2; tentative D call: TRBD2 (5 bases). The V end was cut by 0 bases, the J end by 4 bases, with 15 bases between. The germline CDR1 and CDR2 sequences are SQVTM and ANQGSEA. The length of the CDR3 is 16 residues. The CDR3: CSVEDLEGERTGELFF. Written as DNA, the CDR3 is TGCAGCGTTGAAGATCTAGAGGGAGAACGCACCGGGGAGCTGTTTTTT.

The chain carries TRBV5-1 and TRBJ1-1; tentatively, D is TRBD1 (5 bases). With 0 bases removed from V and 8 bases from J, the gap between germline ends came to 17 bases. From germline, CDR1 is SGHRS and CDR2 YFSETQ. This CDR3 is built from 15 residues. CDR3 in amino acids: CASSLASGLEEEAFF. The CDR3, as DNA: TGCGCCAGCAGCTTGGCCTCGGGACTCGAGGAGGAAGCTTTCTTT.

The chain links TRBV19 to TRBJ1-4, with no clear D. The V end lost 3 bases, the J end lost 0 bases, and 17 bases lay between the germline ends. CDR1 and CDR2 from the germline V gene are LNHDA and SQIVND (reference sequence). The CDR3 has 18 residues. The CDR3, as DNA: TGTGCCAGTAGTATGGGCCCGGGGATCTCTGCAACTAATGAAAAACTGTTTTTT. This encodes CASSMGPGISATNEKLFF. Combining the CDR3 with reference TRBV19 and TRBJ1-4 gives the whole variable domain DGGITQSPKYLFRKEGQNVTLSCEQNLNHDAMYWYRQDPGQGLRLIYYSQIVNDFQKGDIAEGYSVSREKKESFPLTVTSAQKNPTAFYLCASSMGPGISATNEKLFFGSGTQLSVL.

The V and J genes are TRBV19 and TRBJ1-2; D gene uncertain. The germline V gene encodes CDR1 LNHDA and CDR2 SQIVND (reference sequence). V was clipped by 2 bases and J by 7 bases, with 17 bases between them. The CDR3 contains 15 residues. CDR3 nucleotides: TGTGCCAGTAGTATAATGCCGGACGGTGGGGTTGGCTACACCTTC. Translation gives CASSIMPDGGVGYTF.

This chain uses TRBV18 with TRBJ2-7; tentative D call: TRBD1 (7 bases). The CDR3 is 13 amino acids. Germline V gives CDR1 KGHSH, CDR2 LQKENI. Trimming left V 6 bases short and J 2 bases short, with 11 bases between. As DNA, the CDR3 is TGTGCCAGCTCCCGGGGGACAGCCTACGAGCAGTACTTC. Amino acid sequence: CASSRGTAYEQYF.

CDR3 in amino acids: CSAADGTYGYTF. The CDR3 bases are TGCAGCGCTGCCGACGGAACCTATGGCTACACCTTC. The chain couples TRBV29-1 to TRBJ1-2; no definite D call. The CDR3 contains 12 residues. Germline loops: CDR1 SQVTM, CDR2 ANQGSEA. V lost 7 bases, J lost 4 bases, and 13 bases lay in between.

The chain is built from TRBV5-1 and TRBJ1-3; D unresolved. The CDR3 extends over 15 amino acids. Looked up from germline, CDR1 is SGHRS and CDR2 is YFSETQ. The V and J ends lost 7 bases and 2 bases respectively, with 16 bases between them. The CDR3 here is CASGPGGDAGNTIYF. As DNA, the CDR3 is TGCGCCAGCGGCCCGGGAGGAGATGCTGGAAACACCATATATTTT.